One sample yielded the 10 T cell receptor beta chains listed below, sequenced in a study of beta chain features in type 1 diabetes. Study-wide findings and caveats: Moderately but significantly shorter TCRB CDR3s were found in Type 1 diabetes patients in all four CD4+ subsets.

These receptors' antigens are unknown. Expressed TCRB transcripts were sequenced because the isolated RNA had all been reverse transcribed beforehand. Libraries were prepared by immunoSEQ multiplex PCR; TCRdb keeps only in-frame clonotypes and omits some of them. Here the sample spans 150,000 or so clones, around 8% being singletons. The sequenced sample was central memory CD4+ T cells from blood. The receptors here all came from a woman in her late teens or twenties with type 1 diabetes.

The count of this clone is one. The chain links TRBV4-3 to TRBJ1-3; D is perhaps TRBD1 (6 bases). The CDR3 sequence is 15 residues long. Germline V gene lookup returns CDR1 LGHNA and CDR2 YSLEER. Trimming removed 2 bases at V and 0 bases at J, with 8 bases between. The DNA for the CDR3 is TGCGCCAGCAGCCAACAGGGGTCCTCTGGAAACACCATATATTTT. Translating gives CASSQQGSSGNTIYF.

A word on this clone: In the same sample, other DNA sequences code for this CDR3. The V gene is TRBV5-1, the J gene TRBJ2-1; possibly TRBD2 for D (6 bases). CDR3 size: 15 residues. Trimming shortened V by 0 bases and J by 0 bases, and 7 bases separated the two germline ends. The V gene's germline CDR1 is SGHRS and CDR2 YFSETQ. CDR3 DNA: TGCGCCAGCAGCTTGGCGGGGGACTCCTACAATGAGCAGTTCTTC. Amino acids: CASSLAGDSYNEQFF.

This clone was observed a handful of times. The V call is TRBV28, the J call TRBJ1-1, with no clear D. The length of the CDR3 is 14 residues. Trimming took off 2 bases at V and 1 base at J, with 8 bases between the two ends. From germline, CDR1 is MDHEN and CDR2 SYDVKM. As DNA, the CDR3 is TGTGCCAGCAGTTTACCGGCAGGGAACACTGAAGCTTTCTTT. Protein product: CASSLPAGNTEAFF.

This clone was counted between two and nine times. The CDR3 here is CASSQTGYRDEQFF. CDR3 DNA sequence: TGTGCCAGCAGCCAGACTGGGTATCGGGATGAGCAGTTCTTC. V and J are TRBV2 and TRBJ2-1; D gene uncertain. The CDR3 covers 14 residues. V was shortened by 6 bases and J by 8 bases, with 17 bases between the two germline ends. Germline lookup yields CDR1 SNHLY and CDR2 FYNNEI.

This chain connects TRBV7-2 to TRBJ2-7; 7 bases map to TRBD2. The CDR3 length is 13 residues. V dropped 5 bases and J dropped 5; count of bases not matched to a gene: 6. Germline V gene data show CDR1 as SGHTA and CDR2 as FQGNSA. CDR3 sequence: CASSVGTKNEQYF. The DNA of the CDR3 is TGTGCCAGCAGCGTCGGGACTAAGAACGAGCAGTACTTC.

This clone was observed at least ten times. The CDR3: CASSVQARYNSPLHF. The CDR3 DNA reads as TGTGCCAGCAGCGTGCAGGCCCGCTATAATTCACCCCTCCACTTT. This chain joins TRBV9 and TRBJ1-6; D gene uncertain. V was clipped by 2 bases and J by 3 bases, with 9 bases between them. This CDR3 has 15 amino acids. From germline, CDR1 is SGDLS and CDR2 YYNGEE.

This clone has a handful of counts. The rearrangement uses TRBV7-3 and TRBJ1-2; the D gene is possibly TRBD1 (5 bases). Trimming removed 5 bases from V and 2 bases from J, with 12 bases in between. Germline CDR1 reads SGHTA; CDR2 reads FQGTGA. This CDR3 contains 14 residues. For the CDR3, the DNA is TGTGCCAGCAGCAAAGGGGCGGGGAACTATGGCTACACCTTC. This codes for CASSKGAGNYGYTF.

The chain recombines TRBV6-6 with TRBJ2-5; TRBD1 is a possible D gene (6 bases). CDR1 is MNHNY and CDR2 is SVGAGI in the germline V gene (reference sequence). This CDR3 has 13 amino acids. Trimming took off 5 bases at V and 5 bases at J, with 12 bases between the two ends. The CDR3: CASSTRGRETQYF. The DNA of the CDR3 is TGTGCCAGCAGTACCAGGGGAAGGGAGACCCAGTACTTC.

The rearrangement joins TRBV25-1 to TRBJ1-5; D is unclear. V lost 6 bases, J lost 4 bases, and 7 bases lay in between. This CDR3 contains 12 residues. CDR1 MGHDK and CDR2 SYGVNS come from the germline V gene. The CDR3 reads CASREENQPQHF. CDR3 nucleotide sequence: TGTGCCAGCAGGGAGGAGAATCAGCCCCAGCATTTT.

This clone was seen a few times. The rearrangement uses TRBV15 and TRBJ2-2; TRBD2 aligns across 10 bases. Per germline, CDR1 LNHNV and CDR2 YYDKDF (reference sequence). This CDR3 contains 15 residues. V lost 5 bases, J lost 3 bases, and 3 bases stayed unmatched. The CDR3 nucleotides read TGTGCCACCAGCGGAGCGGGGGGGTACACCGGGGAGCTGTTTTTT. This sequence encodes CATSGAGGYTGELFF.